The clone carrying this TCR beta chain came up a few times. The antigen remains unidentified. Profiling relied on immunoSEQ multiplex PCR, and the TCRdb table lists in-frame clones only, not all of them. There are more than 15,000 clones in the sample; roughly nine tenths occur only once, and 67% lies in the top ten. This CDR3 is 14 amino acids long. The V end was cut by 1 base, the J end by 3 bases, with 10 bases between. CDR1 and CDR2 (germline): LGHNA, YSLEER. The data were taken from a study of OX40 agonist ivuxolimab in advanced cancers. Background on the study: Clinicians treated patients with ivuxolimab, an agonistic anti-OX40 (CD134) antibody. Partial responses were achieved by three patients, one with hepatocellular carcinoma and two with cutaneous melanoma.

Study findings and constraints: The average count of expanded clones was higher among CD8+ T cells than among CD4+. Within 6 weeks, CD4+ and CD8+ blood T cells expanded clonally at 0.1 to 3.0 mg/kg.

The sample here was CD4+ or CD8+ T cells sorted from blood, taken in a trial of the OX40 agonist ivuxolimab. This receptor was identified in an adult with an advanced solid tumor such as melanoma, head and neck, liver or kidney cancer. The chain joins TRBV4-3 to TRBJ2-7, with a possible D match to TRBD2 (5 bases). CDR3 residues: CASSQGRGFYEQYF. CDR3 DNA: TGCGCCAGCAGCCAAGGGCGAGGGTTCTACGAGCAGTACTTC.